This section outlines one T cell receptor beta chain sequence together with its context. Researchers amplified the TCR beta CDR3 regions from RNA transcripts. The HTBI set primed first-round TCR CDR3 RT-PCR. TCRdb independently ran MiXCR on the multiplex PCR reads; one entry per CDR3 protein. The sample consists of 300,000 to 450,000 distinct CDR3 sequences, 25% of them appearing once. The sample is drawn from a study of T cells in Graves' hyperthyroidism and ophthalmopathy. This receptor was identified in a man aged 45-65 years with Graves' hyperthyroidism. The source material was blood.

The CDR3 sequence is CASSQTGTNYEQYF. In DNA, the CDR3 is TGTGCCAGCAGCCAAACCGGGACCAACTACGAGCAGTACTTC. The chain employs TRBV6-2 or TRBV6-3 and TRBJ2-7, with D possibly called TRBD1 or TRBD2 (5 bases each). V was shortened by 6 bases and J by 3 bases, with 15 bases between the two germline ends. The CDR3 is 14 amino acids. Germline CDR1 and CDR2: MNHEY and SVGEGT.